One sample yielded the 7 T cell receptor beta chains listed below, sequenced in a study of T cells in Graves' hyperthyroidism and ophthalmopathy. RNA transcripts served as the template for amplifying TCR beta CDR3 regions. Primed by the HTBI set, a first-round RT-PCR was run on the TCR CDR3. TCRdb used MiXCR to reprocess the multiplex PCR reads, holding one entry per CDR3 protein. The sample has roughly 350,000 distinct CDR3 sequences; about 13% are singletons. The sample consisted of blood. The receptor set was obtained from a woman in her 40s with Graves' ophthalmopathy.

At least ten counts were recorded for this clonotype. The rearrangement links TRBV2 to TRBJ1-3; a possible D gene is TRBD1 (6 bases). Germline V gives CDR1 SNHLY, CDR2 FYNNEI. Deletions cut 4 bases from V and 0 bases from J, with 10 bases between. CDR3 length equals 15 residues. The CDR3 DNA reads TGTGCCAGCAGTGCCGGGACACTCTCTGGAAACACCATATATTTT. Its translation is CASSAGTLSGNTIYF.

This clonotype was detected ten times or more. The V and J genes are TRBV28 and TRBJ1-2; D might be TRBD1 (5 bases). V gave up 4 bases and J gave up 8 bases, with 14 bases separating them. The CDR3 runs 13 residues. Germline assignment: CDR1 MDHEN and CDR2 SYDVKM. CDR3 in DNA: TGTGCCAGCAGTTGGGACGTTCGGGGGGGCTACACCTTC. This encodes CASSWDVRGGYTF.

In the case of this clonotype: One junction end disagrees with the germline gene, perhaps due to a read error. The J gene is TRBJ1-2, the V gene TRBV20-1, with D possibly being TRBD1 (6 bases). This CDR3 contains 16 residues. The germline V gene encodes CDR1 DFQATT and CDR2 SNEGSKA (reference sequence). This chain's CDR3 is CRARDTTKGGNYGYTF. For the CDR3, the DNA is TGCAGGGCTAGAGATACAACGAAGGGGGGCAACTATGGCTACACCTTC.

The sample holds many counts of this clonotype. The genes are TRBV20-1 and TRBJ1-6; no definite D call. The CDR3 totals 14 residues. The V and J ends lost 0 bases and 7 bases respectively, with 10 bases between them. Germline V gives CDR1 DFQATT, CDR2 SNEGSKA (reference sequence). CDR3: CSARDPAKNSPLHF. The CDR3 DNA follows: TGCAGTGCTAGAGATCCTGCTAAAAATTCACCCCTCCACTTT.

The chain links TRBV5-1 to TRBJ2-1, with 7 bases that match TRBD2. Unmatched junction bases numbered 7, after V lost 4 bases and J lost 6 bases. This CDR3 is built from 14 residues. The germline gives CDR1 SGHRS, CDR2 YFSETQ. CDR3 sequence reads: CASSLQAGSNEQFF. The CDR3 DNA reads TGCGCCAGCAGCCTACAAGCGGGGTCCAATGAGCAGTTCTTC.

This chain uses TRBV20-1 with TRBJ2-7; a possible D gene is TRBD1 (6 bases). Trimming stripped 0 bases from V and 3 bases from J, with 18 bases between. Germline V gene sequence: CDR1 DFQATT, CDR2 SNEGSKA (reference sequence). The CDR3 loop spans 16 amino acids. The CDR3 coding sequence is TGCAGTGCTAGAGATAAAAACAGGGTTAGAGACTACGAGCAGTACTTC. Translation gives CSARDKNRVRDYEQYF.

The V and J genes are TRBV5-1 and TRBJ2-5, with TRBD1 matching 7 bases. The CDR3 loop spans 16 amino acids. CDR1 is SGHRS and CDR2 is YFSETQ in the germline V gene. The V segment lost 3 bases and the J segment 4 bases; nucleotides outside the gene matches: 12. The CDR3 DNA sequence: TGCGCCAGCAGCTCAGCCCTCGGGACAGTACGAGAGACCCAGTACTTC. Translation: CASSSALGTVRETQYF.